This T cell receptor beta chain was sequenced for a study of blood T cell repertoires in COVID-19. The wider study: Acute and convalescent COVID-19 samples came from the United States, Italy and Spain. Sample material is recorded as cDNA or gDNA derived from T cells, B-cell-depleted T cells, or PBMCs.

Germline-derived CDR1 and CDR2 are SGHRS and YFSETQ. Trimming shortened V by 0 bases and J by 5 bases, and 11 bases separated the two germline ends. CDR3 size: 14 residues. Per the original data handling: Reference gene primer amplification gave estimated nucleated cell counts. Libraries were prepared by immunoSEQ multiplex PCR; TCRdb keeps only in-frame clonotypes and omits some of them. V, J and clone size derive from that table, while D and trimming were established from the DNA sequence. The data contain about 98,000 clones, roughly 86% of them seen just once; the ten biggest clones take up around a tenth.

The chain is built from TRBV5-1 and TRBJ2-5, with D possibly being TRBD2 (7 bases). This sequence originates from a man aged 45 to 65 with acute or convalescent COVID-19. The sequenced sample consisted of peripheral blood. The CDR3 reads CASSLEGGRETQYF. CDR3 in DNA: TGCGCCAGCAGCTTGGAGGGGGGGCGTGAGACCCAGTACTTC. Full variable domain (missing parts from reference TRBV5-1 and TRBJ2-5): KAGVTQTPRYLIKTRGQQVTLSCSPISGHRSVSWYQQTPGQGLQFLFEYFSETQRNKGNFPGRFSGRQFSNSRSEMNVSTLELGDSALYLCASSLEGGRETQYFGPGTRLLVL.